Below, 26 T cell receptor beta chains from the same sample are listed, as sequenced in a study of blood T cell repertoires in COVID-19. Assay: immunoSEQ multiplex PCR; the TCRdb copy retains only in-frame clones and omits some. The sample holds a few hundred thousand clones, roughly nine tenths seen once. Specimen: PBMCs or T cells enriched from blood (not recorded which). These receptors originate from a woman between 40 and 50 years old who had been exposed to COVID-19.

The CDR3 here is CASSLEPLVMGTSRETQYF. As DNA, the CDR3 is TGTGCCAGCAGCTTAGAGCCCCTCGTAATGGGGACTAGTCGAGAGACCCAGTACTTC. The rearrangement joins TRBV7-2 to TRBJ2-5; TRBD2 agrees at 8 bases. V dropped 1 base and J dropped 4; count of bases not matched to a gene: 17. This CDR3 is 19 amino acids long. The V gene's germline CDR1 is SGHTA and CDR2 FQGNSA.

V usage is TRBV2 and J usage is TRBJ1-2; 9 bases map to TRBD1. The CDR3 has 12 amino acids. Germline assignment: CDR1 SNHLY and CDR2 FYNNEI. V lost 6 bases, J lost 6 bases, and 2 bases stayed unmatched. The CDR3 nucleotides are TGTGCCAGCAGGGACAGGGGCAATGGCTACACCTTC. This encodes CASRDRGNGYTF.

The CDR3 is CASSLAEATDTQYF. CDR3 bases: TGCGCCAGCAGCTTAGCGGAGGCCACAGATACGCAGTATTTT. This chain joins TRBV5-1 and TRBJ2-3; D might be TRBD2 (5 bases). CDR1 is SGHRS, CDR2 YFSETQ, per germline. This CDR3 is 14 amino acids long. V was pared by 2 bases and J by 2 bases, with 9 bases between.

This clone was seen more than once but under ten times. The gene calls are TRBV18 and TRBJ1-5; no definite D call. CDR3 size: 14 residues. Germline values: CDR1 KGHSH, CDR2 LQKENI. Deletions cut 3 bases from V and 3 bases from J, with 9 bases between. The CDR3 loop is CASSPQATNQPQHF. The DNA for the CDR3 is TGTGCCAGCTCACCTCAGGCGACCAATCAGCCCCAGCATTTT.

The sample holds a few counts of this clone. The chain has TRBV3-1 (or the pseudogene TRBV3-2) and TRBJ1-5; D possibly corresponds to TRBD1 (6 bases). Deletions cut 4 bases from V and 9 bases from J, with 31 bases between. The CDR3 extends over 19 amino acids. CDR1 is LGHDT, CDR2 YNNKEL, per germline (reference sequence). The chain's CDR3 is CASSPVANRDVRQKRPQHF. CDR3 DNA: TGTGCCAGCAGCCCCGTGGCGAACAGGGATGTCAGACAAAAGAGGCCCCAGCATTTT.

The J gene is TRBJ1-5, the V gene TRBV19; unclear D gene. The CDR3 has 14 residues. Germline V gives CDR1 LNHDA, CDR2 SQIVND (reference sequence). Trimming removed 4 bases at V and 7 bases at J, with 14 bases between. The DNA of the CDR3 is TGTGCCAGTAGTAATAACGGGGTTGAACAGCCCCAGCATTTT. Translated: CASSNNGVEQPQHF.

V and J are TRBV5-1 and TRBJ1-6; tentatively, D is TRBD1 (6 bases). Germline V gene data show CDR1 as SGHRS and CDR2 as YFSETQ. This CDR3 comprises 15 residues. The V gene lost 0 bases and the J gene lost 6 bases, with 10 bases spanning the gap. DNA for the CDR3: TGCGCCAGCAGCTTGGGTGGGACAACTAATTCACCCCTCCACTTT. It specifies CASSLGGTTNSPLHF.

The DNA for the CDR3 is TGCGCCAGCAGCTTGAGGTCCCTAGCGGGAGAATTGGCGCGTTACGAGCAGTACTTC. Translation gives CASSLRSLAGELARYEQYF. The chain employs TRBV5-1 and TRBJ2-7; 10 nucleotides match TRBD2. The CDR3 consists of 19 residues. V shed 1 base, J shed 4 bases, and the junction held 17 bases outside the gene matches. Per germline, CDR1 SGHRS and CDR2 YFSETQ.

The V and J genes are TRBV5-6 and TRBJ1-3, with D possibly matching TRBD1 (5 bases). The CDR3 totals 15 residues. Per the germline V gene, CDR1 is SGHDT and CDR2 is YYEEEE. Trimming took 6 bases from V and 0 from J, leaving 13 bases between them. In DNA form, the CDR3 reads TGTGCCAGCATCCGTCGGGGGGGCTCTGGAAACACCATATATTTT. As protein: CASIRRGGSGNTIYF. Drawing the rest from reference TRBV5-6 and TRBJ1-3, the complete variable domain is DAGVTQSPTHLIKTRGQQVTLRCSPKSGHDTVSWYQQALGQGPQFIFQYYEEEERQRGNFPDRFSGHQFPNYSSELNVNALLLGDSALYLCASIRRGGSGNTIYFGEGSWLTVV.

The rearrangement joins TRBV13 to TRBJ2-3; D is unclear. CDR1 PRHDT and CDR2 FYEKMQ come from the germline V gene (reference sequence). V dropped 5 bases and J dropped 2 bases, with 8 bases sitting between them. This CDR3 has 13 amino acids. The CDR3 region is CASSQTPTDTQYF. The CDR3 DNA is TGTGCCAGCAGCCAAACTCCCACAGATACGCAGTATTTT.

The chain links TRBV3-1 (or the pseudogene TRBV3-2) to TRBJ1-2; no definite D call. This CDR3 comprises 12 residues. Per the germline V gene, CDR1 is LGHDT and CDR2 is YNNKEL (reference sequence). The V end lost 3 bases, the J end lost 8 bases, and 10 bases lay between the germline ends. CDR3 loop: CASSQGSFGYTF. CDR3 nucleotide sequence: TGTGCCAGCAGCCAGGGGAGTTTCGGCTACACCTTC.

This sequence joins TRBV4-1 and TRBJ1-1; TRBD1 is a possible D gene (6 bases). Trimming removed 0 bases from V and 7 bases from J, with 18 bases in between. Germline assignment: CDR1 MGHRA and CDR2 YSYEKL. The CDR3 totals 16 residues. DNA for the CDR3: TGCGCCAGCAGCCAAGAACTTTGGGGTGGGGGCGGTGAAGCTTTCTTT. Its translation: CASSQELWGGGGEAFF.

The chain carries TRBV3-1 (or the pseudogene TRBV3-2) and TRBJ2-1; tentatively, D is TRBD2 (5 bases). In germline, CDR1 is LGHDT, CDR2 YNNKEL (reference sequence). CDR3 length equals 11 residues. V dropped 8 bases and J dropped 9 bases, with 11 bases sitting between them. The CDR3 DNA follows: TGTGCCAGCTCTGTAGGAGGTGAGCAGTTCTTC. Protein product: CASSVGGEQFF.

The V and J genes are TRBV14 and TRBJ2-7; 7 nucleotides line up with TRBD2. The germline CDR1 and CDR2 sequences are SGHDN and FVKESK. J lost 1 base, V lost 4 bases, and 10 bases had no gene match. The CDR3 runs to 16 residues. This CDR3 reads CASSRPGGSSSYEQYF. In DNA, the CDR3 is TGTGCCAGCAGCCGACCCGGGGGGTCTAGTTCCTACGAGCAGTACTTC.

The rearrangement links TRBV19 to TRBJ1-2; D gene unclear. Germline assignment: CDR1 LNHDA and CDR2 SQIVND (reference sequence). The CDR3 extends over 12 amino acids. V was trimmed by 5 bases and J by 3 bases, leaving 7 bases between them. In nucleotides, the CDR3 is TGTGCCAGTAGTGAGGCCCACTATGGCTACACCTTC. Translation gives CASSEAHYGYTF.

The chain has TRBV19 and TRBJ1-1; maybe TRBD1 (6 bases). The CDR3 has 14 amino acids. Trimming shortened V by 7 bases and J by 0 bases, and 12 bases separated the two germline ends. Germline V CDR1 and CDR2: LNHDA, SQIVND (reference sequence). CDR3 DNA sequence: TGTGCCAGTAACCGGGGGGCGGTGAACACTGAAGCTTTCTTT. Translated: CASNRGAVNTEAFF.

The rearrangement links TRBV6-5 to TRBJ2-3; D might be TRBD1 (6 bases). Germline V lookup: CDR1 MNHEY, CDR2 SVGAGI. V was cut by 8 bases and J by 2 bases, with 8 bases left in between. The CDR3 consists of 12 residues. CDR3 amino acids: CASRDTTDTQYF. CDR3 bases: TGTGCCAGCCGGGACACCACAGATACGCAGTATTTT.

This CDR3 is CASRTRQDSMARTF. The CDR3 bases are TGTGCCAGCAGAACAAGACAGGACTCGATGGCTCGAACCTTC. This chain connects TRBV5-4 to TRBJ1-2; D is perhaps TRBD1 (6 bases). The V end lost 5 bases, the J end lost 14 bases, and 25 bases lay between the germline ends. This CDR3 spans 14 amino acids. CDR1 SGHNT and CDR2 YYREEE come from the germline V gene (reference sequence).

The rearrangement joins TRBV27 to TRBJ1-6; D gene ambiguous. The germline V gene encodes CDR1 MNHEY and CDR2 SMNVEV (reference sequence). Trimming cost V 10 bases and J 0 bases, with 13 bases left between them. The CDR3 runs 15 residues. In DNA, the CDR3 is TGTGCCACCGGGAGGCAGAGCTCCTATAATTCACCCCTCCACTTT. Translating it yields CATGRQSSYNSPLHF.

V gene TRBV27 combines with J gene TRBJ2-3; a possible D gene is TRBD2 (6 bases). Germline CDR1 MNHEY, CDR2 SMNVEV (reference sequence). V was cut by 3 bases and J by 3 bases, with 10 bases left in between. CDR3 length: 14 amino acids. In DNA form, the CDR3 reads TGTGCCAGCAGTTTCCCAGGGACTACAGATACGCAGTATTTT. This sequence encodes CASSFPGTTDTQYF.

The chain uses TRBV7-9 and TRBJ2-1; 8 bases map to TRBD2. CDR1 SEHNR and CDR2 FQNEAQ come from the germline V gene (reference sequence). The ends lost 5 bases at V and 12 bases at J; junction bases unmatched: 6. The CDR3 is 12 residues long. The CDR3: CASSVAGGWQFF. The CDR3 DNA reads as TGTGCCAGCAGCGTCGCGGGGGGTTGGCAGTTCTTC.

The J gene is TRBJ1-6, the V gene TRBV18; TRBD1 might be the D (5 bases). Germline CDR1 is KGHSH and CDR2 is LQKENI. With 1 base removed from V and 6 bases from J, the gap between germline ends came to 13 bases. CDR3 size: 16 residues. This chain's CDR3 is CASSPRGRGVNSPLHF. The CDR3 DNA follows: TGTGCCAGCTCACCACGGGGCAGAGGAGTTAATTCACCCCTCCACTTT. Full variable domain (missing parts from reference TRBV18 and TRBJ1-6): NAGVMQNPRHLVRRRGQEARLRCSPMKGHSHVYWYRQLPEEGLKFMVYLQKENIIDESGMPKERFSAEFPKEGPSILRIQQVVRGDSAAYFCASSPRGRGVNSPLHFGNGTRLTVT.

The chain employs TRBV5-4 and TRBJ1-1, with 9 positions matching TRBD1. The J segment lost 1 base and the V segment lost 4 bases, leaving 5 bases of the junction unmatched. Germline assignment: CDR1 SGHNT and CDR2 YYREEE (reference sequence). The CDR3 runs 15 residues. The CDR3 protein is CASSLRTGANTEAFF. DNA of the CDR3: TGTGCCAGCAGCCTAAGGACAGGGGCGAACACTGAAGCTTTCTTT.

The chain combines TRBV5-6 with TRBJ2-7, with unresolved D. CDR3 size: 12 residues. Trimming took 0 bases from V and 7 from J, leaving 8 bases between them. Germline CDR1 is SGHDT and CDR2 is YYEEEE. CDR3 protein: CASSLVSSEQYF. The CDR3 nucleotides read TGTGCCAGCAGCTTGGTGTCGAGTGAGCAGTACTTC.

The chain employs TRBV5-1 and TRBJ2-5; unclear D gene. Trimming took 5 bases from V and 2 from J, leaving 10 bases between them. The CDR3 sequence is 13 residues long. Germline loops: CDR1 SGHRS, CDR2 YFSETQ. CDR3 region: CASSERRQETQYF. As DNA, the CDR3 is TGCGCCAGCAGTGAGCGTCGGCAAGAGACCCAGTACTTC.

The rearrangement uses TRBV7-9 and TRBJ1-2; D perhaps matches TRBD1 (5 bases). Looked up from germline, CDR1 is SEHNR and CDR2 is FQNEAQ (reference sequence). Trimming took 11 bases from V and 2 from J, leaving 12 bases between them. This CDR3 contains 12 residues. The CDR3 bases are TGTGCCGGTCAACGGGGGAACTATGGCTACACCTTC. Protein product: CAGQRGNYGYTF. The full variable domain, its missing parts supplied by reference TRBV7-9 and TRBJ1-2, is DTGVSQNPRHKITKRGQNVTFRCDPISEHNRLYWYRQTLGQGPEFLTYFQNEAQLEKSRLLSDRFSAERPKGSFSTLEIQRTEQGDSAMYLCAGQRGNYGYTFGSGTRLTVV.